The entry that follows covers one T cell receptor beta chain sequence. Which antigen it targets is not known. No per-base quality is available; no much larger clone lies one base away. The data are from a study of spatial heterogeneity in lung cancer (dated by TCRdb to about 2019). Background for the entire study: More beta-chain than alpha-chain transcripts were consistently detected, likely reflecting higher beta-chain transcript abundance. In the raw uncorrected reads, each unique combination of TCR and UMI appeared more than ten times on average. TCR alpha and beta repertoires were quantitatively compared across multiple tumor regions, matched nontumor lung and blood in non-small cell lung cancer. At surgery, both alpha and beta chains were TCR-sequenced in around 240 tumor regions, roughly 64 matched nontumor lung samples and a few dozen PBMC samples. Nonsynonymous mutation counts, determined by whole-exome sequencing of tumor tissue, were related to TCR repertoire features. Summary of the overall study and its limitations: Additional single-cell paired TCR alpha and beta sequencing was considered necessary to confirm, at a functional level, the hypothesis that regional TCRs recognize regional mutations. Ubiquitous expanded tumor TCRs were found in blood more often at tumor resection than at routine follow-up.

The time point tag for this specimen amounts to: sample taken at primary tumor resection. Whole RNA extracted from tumor and nontumor lung tissue, or from cryopreserved PBMC samples, was used for TCR sequencing without cell sorting. Samples were obtained from about 75 patients with early-stage, untreated non-small cell lung cancer from the lung TRACERx cohort. Only patients for whom sufficient RNA was available from at least two tumor regions were selected for TCR sequencing. Looking up the germline V gene (reference sequence) yields CDR1 MNHEY and CDR2 SMNVEV. Spanning cysteine to phenylalanine, the CDR3 consists of 12 amino acids. CDR3 DNA only is kept here, 36 bases in frame from base 1. The germline V end is reduced by 2 bases and the J end by 8 bases; junction bases left unmatched: 1. Receptor amplification or capture employed 5' RACE. The reads were generated on a NextSeq 500. To allow correction of PCR and sequencing errors, the TCR library protocol tagged every TCR cDNA molecule with a unique molecular identifier. As for the authors' bioinformatics: TCR identification, UMI-based error correction and CDR3 extraction were all carried out with Decombinator tools. Expanded TCRs were defined as those above a frequency of 2 per 1,000, corresponding to the top 1% of the tumor frequency distribution. Each repertoire was subsampled 100 times to 5,000 TCRs, after which Renyi diversity was computed with the R vegan package. CDR3 similarity networks were built from amino acid triplet string-kernel similarity, connecting CDR3s with pairwise similarity above 0.82. The public reads were reanalyzed by TCRdb: fastp trimming at Q25, MiXCR alignment, in-frame beta chains only. Every entry covers one CDR3 protein and lists the most common genes and DNA from its rows. TCRdb's processing, not the authors', yielded these V and J calls. The sample yields tens of thousands of distinct CDR3 sequences; more than 7% were counted once. The top ten constitute about 15% of the sample.

The sample here was PBMCs, taken at surgery. The origin of this receptor is a female donor with early-stage non-small cell lung cancer. In this chain, TRBV27 is recombined with TRBJ2-3, and 7 junctional nucleotides match TRBD1. In nucleotides, the sequence is TGTGCCAGCAGTTTAAGACAGGGTACGCAGTATTTT. Its translation is CASSLRQGTQYF.